The 20 T cell receptor beta chains reported below all come from one sample, sequenced in a study of cytomegalovirus exposure and HLA in healthy donors. PCR primers comprised 60 Vbeta and 13 Jbeta primers. Generated by immunoSEQ multiplex PCR, the TCRdb table keeps only in-frame clones and is missing some. The sample gives 150,000 to 200,000 clones, more than 65% of which show up once; 2.5% to 3.5% is in the top ten. The sequencing input was PBMCs. Receptor source: a woman aged 40 to 55 in good health and CMV-seropositive.

This chain uses TRBV5-6 with TRBJ2-7; 7 positions match TRBD2. The CDR3 runs to 13 residues. Germline assignment: CDR1 SGHDT and CDR2 YYEEEE. J was trimmed by 11 bases and V by 3 bases; bases with no gene match: 11. As DNA, the CDR3 is TGTGCCAGCAGCTCCGGACTAGATTGGAAAAAGTACTTC. Translated: CASSSGLDWKKYF.

The chain has TRBV5-4 and TRBJ2-5; 7 bases line up with TRBD1. CDR1 and CDR2 (germline): SGHNT, YYREEE (reference sequence). V gave up 4 bases and J gave up 7 bases; unmatched junction bases: 13. This CDR3 has 15 amino acids. The CDR3 protein is CASSTGTVASGTQYF. The CDR3 nucleotides read TGTGCCAGCAGCACTGGGACAGTAGCCTCGGGGACCCAGTACTTC.

The sample holds one count of this clone. This chain links TRBV15 with TRBJ2-7; D perhaps matches TRBD1 (5 bases). CDR1 and CDR2 (germline): LNHNV, YYDKDF (reference sequence). The length of the CDR3 is 15 residues. V dropped 0 bases and J dropped 6 bases, with 15 bases sitting between them. The CDR3 loop reads CATSRDLGQGTEQYF. The CDR3 DNA reads as TGTGCCACCAGCAGAGATTTGGGGCAGGGCACCGAGCAGTACTTC.

The chain uses TRBV4-1 and TRBJ2-7; 9 nucleotides line up with TRBD2. CDR3 size: 18 residues. Trimming at V came to 0 bases and at J to 0 bases, leaving 9 bases not matched to a gene. Germline CDR1 reads MGHRA; CDR2 reads YSYEKL. As DNA, the CDR3 is TGCGCCAGCAGCCAAGAAGAACTAGCGGGTTGGAGCTCCTACGAGCAGTACTTC. Its protein is CASSQEELAGWSSYEQYF.

The chain carries TRBV21-1 and TRBJ1-2. TRBV21-1 is assigned pseudogene status. The CDR3 runs 11 residues. The CDR3, as DNA: TGTGCCAGCACCCGGGAGGGGGACTACACCTTC. It yields the protein CASTREGDYTF.

The chain is built from TRBV6-5 and TRBJ1-2; the D is unclear. The CDR3 is 11 amino acids. Trimming cost V 5 bases and J 4 bases, with 5 bases left between them. The germline CDR1 and CDR2 sequences are MNHEY and SVGAGI. DNA for the CDR3: TGTGCCAGCAGTGCGGGCTATGGCTACACCTTC. It yields the protein CASSAGYGYTF.

The chain employs TRBV6-5 and TRBJ1-2; 7 bases are shared with TRBD1. J gave up 6 bases and V 6 bases, and 7 bases lay outside the gene matches. Germline CDR1 is MNHEY and CDR2 is SVGAGI. CDR3 length equals 13 residues. CDR3 DNA sequence: TGTGCCAGCAGCTATCCGGACAGGCATGGCTACACCTTC. Amino acid sequence: CASSYPDRHGYTF.

The rearrangement uses TRBV6-5 and TRBJ2-2; maybe TRBD2 (6 bases). Germline V gives CDR1 MNHEY, CDR2 SVGAGI. The CDR3 has 16 residues. V lost 2 bases and J lost 4, with 14 bases in between. The CDR3 reads CASSYLEGKGTGELFF. For the CDR3, the DNA is TGTGCCAGCAGTTACCTGGAGGGGAAAGGCACCGGGGAGCTGTTTTTT.

The V and J genes are TRBV5-6 and TRBJ1-1, with 10 bases matching TRBD1. The CDR3 spans 16 residues. The germline CDR1 and CDR2 sequences are SGHDT and YYEEEE. Trimming took 2 bases from V and 6 from J; bases not matched to a gene: 10. CDR3 nucleotide sequence: TGTGCCAGCAGCTTCGGACAGGGGGGAGGTAGAGCTGAAGCTTTCTTT. Its translation is CASSFGQGGGRAEAFF. Supplemented by reference TRBV5-6 and TRBJ1-1, the full variable domain reads DAGVTQSPTHLIKTRGQQVTLRCSPKSGHDTVSWYQQALGQGPQFIFQYYEEEERQRGNFPDRFSGHQFPNYSSELNVNALLLGDSALYLCASSFGQGGGRAEAFFGQGTRLTVV.

Remarks on this clone: The germline gene is not matched at one end of the junction; a read error may be the cause. The rearrangement joins TRBV6-6 to TRBJ1-2; D not certain. The CDR3 is 13 residues long. Germline loops: CDR1 MNHNY, CDR2 SVGAGI (reference sequence). The CDR3 bases are TGCGTCACCGCGGGTGGGGAGGGCCCCGGCTACACCTTC. Protein: CVTAGGEGPGYTF.

This clone was recorded once. The V call is TRBV7-2, the J call TRBJ2-1; the match to TRBD2 covers 12 bases. The CDR3 runs 16 residues. V was clipped by 2 bases and J by 4 bases; unmatched bases: 3. Germline CDR1 is SGHTA and CDR2 is FQGNSA. Here the CDR3 DNA reads TGTGCCAGCAGCTTACTAGCGGGGGGGCAGTACAATGAGCAGTTCTTC. Amino acids: CASSLLAGGQYNEQFF.

The chain recombines TRBV2 with TRBJ2-5; 9 bases line up with TRBD2. The V segment lost 7 bases and the J segment 1 base; nucleotides outside the gene matches: 4. Germline assignment: CDR1 SNHLY and CDR2 FYNNEI. The CDR3 runs to 14 residues. CDR3 nucleotides: TGTGCCAGCACGGCTAGCGGGATCCAAGAGACCCAGTACTTC. This codes for CASTASGIQETQYF.

The chain employs TRBV9 and TRBJ2-1; D is perhaps TRBD1 (6 bases). This CDR3 contains 14 residues. Germline V gene lookup returns CDR1 SGDLS and CDR2 YYNGEE. Deletions cut 3 bases from V and 1 base from J, with 8 bases between. Written as DNA, the CDR3 is TGTGCCAGCAGCGGAGGGGGTTCCTACAATGAGCAGTTCTTC. Translated: CASSGGGSYNEQFF.

A single count supports this clone. The gene calls are TRBV6-5 and TRBJ1-2; D call uncertain. CDR1 and CDR2 (germline): MNHEY, SVGAGI. The CDR3 loop spans 12 amino acids. With 0 bases removed from V and 8 bases from J, the gap between germline ends came to 7 bases. CDR3 amino acids: CASSYSGGGYTF. The CDR3 DNA sequence: TGTGCCAGCAGTTACTCGGGAGGGGGCTACACCTTC.

This clone was found a few times. The chain couples TRBV2 to TRBJ2-5; TRBD2 agrees at 7 bases. The CDR3 spans 14 residues. V lost 6 bases and J lost 4; bases outside the gene matches: 8. Germline V gene lookup returns CDR1 SNHLY and CDR2 FYNNEI. CDR3 nucleotides: TGTGCCAGCAGCAAGACTAGCCTGCTAGAGACCCAGTACTTC. Protein sequence: CASSKTSLLETQYF. Using reference TRBV2 and TRBJ2-5 for the parts outside the CDR3, the full variable domain is EPEVTQTPSHQVTQMGQEVILRCVPISNHLYFYWYRQILGQKVEFLVSFYNNEISEKSEIFDDQFSVERPDGSNFTLKIRSTKLEDSAMYFCASSKTSLLETQYFGPGTRLLVL.

The rearrangement links TRBV29-1 to TRBJ2-7, with 9 bases matching TRBD1. This CDR3 spans 15 amino acids. V trimming: 6 bases; J trimming: 3 bases; junction bases outside the gene matches: 12. The germline V gene encodes CDR1 SQVTM and CDR2 ANQGSEA. DNA for the CDR3: TGCAGCGTCGATCTGGGAAGGACAGGGGACTACGAGCAGTACTTC. Its translation: CSVDLGRTGDYEQYF.

In its sample, this clone was seen a few times. The chain joins TRBV4-2 to TRBJ2-3, with 8 bases identical to TRBD2. J lost 1 base, V lost 4 bases, and 10 bases had no gene match. The CDR3 runs to 17 residues. The V gene's germline CDR1 is LGHNA and CDR2 YNFKEQ. CDR3 amino acids: CASSPQGAGDGTDTQYF. CDR3 in DNA: TGTGCCAGCAGCCCCCAGGGAGCGGGAGATGGCACAGATACGCAGTATTTT.

The gene calls are TRBV19 and TRBJ1-2; 9 bases agree with TRBD1. V was pared by 5 bases and J by 4 bases, with 5 bases of the junction left unmatched. The CDR3 has 14 amino acids. Germline CDR1 reads LNHDA; CDR2 reads SQIVND (reference sequence). The CDR3 region is CASSEQGARYGYTF. The CDR3 DNA sequence: TGTGCCAGTAGTGAACAGGGGGCTCGCTATGGCTACACCTTC. The entire variable domain, with the rest obtained from reference TRBV19 and TRBJ1-2, is as follows: DGGITQSPKYLFRKEGQNVTLSCEQNLNHDAMYWYRQDPGQGLRLIYYSQIVNDFQKGDIAEGYSVSREKKESFPLTVTSAQKNPTAFYLCASSEQGARYGYTFGSGTRLTVV.

This rearrangement joins TRBV9 to TRBJ2-3, with D unresolved. V lost 0 bases to trimming and J lost 7 bases, with 18 bases between them. The CDR3 consists of 16 residues. Germline lookup yields CDR1 SGDLS and CDR2 YYNGEE. The CDR3 nucleotides are TGTGCCAGCAGCGTAGGTGGTCCTGGCCTCTCGTATACGCAGTATTTT. Translating gives CASSVGGPGLSYTQYF.

CDR3 sequence (DNA): TGTGCCAGCAGTCCGGGGGGGAGCACCGGGGAGCTGTTTTTT. Its protein is CASSPGGSTGELFF. The rearrangement joins TRBV6-5 to TRBJ2-2; TRBD2 agrees at 8 bases. The CDR3 runs to 14 residues. V lost 5 bases, J lost 4 bases, and 3 bases stayed unmatched. From germline, CDR1 is MNHEY and CDR2 SVGAGI.